This T cell receptor (beta chain) stems from a study of cytomegalovirus exposure and HLA in healthy donors. General study findings and limits: The authors judged a highly shared variant cluster likely a sequencing artifact. Per a prior analysis, the majority of TCR beta V segments were productive roughly 90% or roughly 30% of the time.

It was healthy bone marrow donors who served as donors. Researchers ran the PCR with 60 Vbeta and 13 Jbeta primers. Sequencing was performed with immunoSEQ multiplex PCR; in TCRdb, only in-frame clones are kept and a portion is missing. The sample lists about 93,000 clones; 70% to 80% were seen once. This clone was picked up a small number of times. The antigen remains unidentified. Germline V gene sequence: CDR1 SGHRS, CDR2 YFSETQ. This CDR3 contains 14 residues. Trimming at V came to 4 bases and at J to 4 bases, leaving 2 bases not matched to a gene. The TCR sequence derives from a man aged 25-45 years in good health and CMV-seronegative. The chain combines TRBV5-1 with TRBJ1-1, with 12 positions matching TRBD1. Sequenced material: PBMCs. CDR3 sequence (DNA): TGCGCCAGCAGCCGGGACAGGGGGCTCACTGAAGCTTTCTTT. Translation gives CASSRDRGLTEAFF.